This T cell receptor (beta chain) stems from a study of vaccination effects on CD4 cells after COVID-19. Study details: A few million PBMC per well were cultured with 10 IU/ml IL-2 and roughly 10 ug/ml peptides.

The table came from immunoSEQ multiplex PCR; TCRdb's copy has only in-frame clones and leaves some out. Among roughly 41,000 clones listed, around two thirds were seen once. Culture proceeded for 10 days, and CD4+ T cells were then isolated. Everyone in the study got two shots of either the BNT162b2 or mRNA-1273 vaccine. In the vaccine recipients, nucleocapsid antibodies were negative and there was no prior SARS-CoV-2 infection. With regard to this clone: Its specificity is unknown.

Study observations and caveats: Infection- and vaccine-induced clones contracted markedly late after vaccination.

This sample comprised CD4+ T cells from PBMCs cultured without peptide, obtained after COVID-19 vaccination. This TCR derives from a human donor who received a COVID-19 vaccine.

CDR3 protein: CASSEDDNYGYTF. The CDR3 DNA follows: TGTGCCAGCAGTGAGGACGATAACTATGGCTACACCTTC. This chain links TRBV25-1 with TRBJ1-2; D is unresolved. Trimming left V 3 bases short and J 1 base short, with 6 bases between. Per germline, CDR1 MGHDK and CDR2 SYGVNS. The CDR3 consists of 13 residues.